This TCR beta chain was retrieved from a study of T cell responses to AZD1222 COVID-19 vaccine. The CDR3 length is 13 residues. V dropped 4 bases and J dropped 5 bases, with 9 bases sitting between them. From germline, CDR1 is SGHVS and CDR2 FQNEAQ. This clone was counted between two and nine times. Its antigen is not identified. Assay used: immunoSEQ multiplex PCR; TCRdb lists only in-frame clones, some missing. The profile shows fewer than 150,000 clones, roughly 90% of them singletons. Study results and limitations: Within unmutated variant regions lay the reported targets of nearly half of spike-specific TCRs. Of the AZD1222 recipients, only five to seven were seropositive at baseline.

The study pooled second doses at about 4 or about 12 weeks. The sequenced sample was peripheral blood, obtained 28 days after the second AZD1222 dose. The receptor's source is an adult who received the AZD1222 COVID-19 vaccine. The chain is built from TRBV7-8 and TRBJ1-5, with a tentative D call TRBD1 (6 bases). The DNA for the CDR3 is TGTGCCAGCAGCTCCACAGGGCATCAGCCCCAGCATTTT. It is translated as CASSSTGHQPQHF.